This T cell receptor beta chain emerged from a study of vaccination effects on CD4 cells after COVID-19. A remark on this clone: Its antigen is undetermined.

This table comes from immunoSEQ multiplex PCR, and its TCRdb copy is limited to in-frame clones, with some not included. The sample has 84,000 or so clones, over 70% seen once; the top ten hold 1.1%. Expansion of antigen-specific CD4+ T cells with viral peptide pools was carried out by the ViraFEST assay before sequencing. The culture ran for 10 days before CD4+ T cells were isolated. Each participant was given two doses of one vaccine (BNT162b2 or mRNA-1273). Over 1.5 million PBMC per well were cultured with around 9.6 IU/ml IL-2 and roughly 9.9 ug/ml peptides. It was on days 3 and 7 that half the medium was replaced with IL-2 medium. The sequence was obtained from a human donor who received a COVID-19 vaccine. This sample comprised CD4+ T cells from PBMCs cultured with HCoV-OC43 spike peptides, obtained after COVID-19 vaccination. Subset noted: HCoV-OC43 spike overlapping peptide pool stimulation.

In DNA, the CDR3 is TGTGCCAGCAGGGATTCGGGACAGGGTGACGAGCAGTACGTC. Its protein product is CASRDSGQGDEQYV. The chain carries TRBV5-4 and TRBJ2-7, with 9 bases that match TRBD1. The CDR3 is 14 residues long. Germline trimming cut 5 bases from V and 5 bases from J; bases unmatched to any gene: 8. Germline V gene sequence: CDR1 SGHNT, CDR2 YYREEE (reference sequence).